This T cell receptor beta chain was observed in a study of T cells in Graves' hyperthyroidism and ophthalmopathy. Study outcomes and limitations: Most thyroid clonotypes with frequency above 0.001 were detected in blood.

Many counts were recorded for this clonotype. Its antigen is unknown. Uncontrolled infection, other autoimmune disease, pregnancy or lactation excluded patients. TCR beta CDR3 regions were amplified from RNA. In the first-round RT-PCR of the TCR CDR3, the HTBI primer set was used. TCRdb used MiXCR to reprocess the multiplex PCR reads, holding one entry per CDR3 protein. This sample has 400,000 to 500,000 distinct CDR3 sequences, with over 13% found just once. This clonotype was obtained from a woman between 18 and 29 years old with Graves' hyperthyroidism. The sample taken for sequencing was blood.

For the CDR3, the DNA is TGTGCCAGCAGCCCAAGAGGGGAGCTGTTTTTT. Translation: CASSPRGELFF. The chain joins TRBV7-8 to TRBJ2-2, with D hard to call. V was trimmed by 5 bases and J by 8 bases, leaving 6 bases between them. Germline V gives CDR1 SGHVS, CDR2 FQNEAQ. The CDR3 length is 11 residues.